This is a list of T cell receptor beta chains from one sample in a study of blood T cell repertoires in COVID-19. Repertoires were generated with immunoSEQ multiplex PCR, while TCRdb's copy carries only in-frame clones and drops some. The sample consists of tens of thousands of clones, 88% of them appearing once. Sequenced material: peripheral blood. The receptors here all came from a human donor in a cohort sampled during active COVID-19. Each CDR3 is given without its conserved first and last residue.

J gene | V gene | CDR3 protein
TRBJ2-5 | TRBV7-9 | ASSLVVGQKETQY
TRBJ2-4 | TRBV10-3 | AISETSVPAKNIQY
TRBJ2-5 | TRBV5-5 | ASSLGQSLIQETQY
TRBJ2-2 | TRBV7-2 | ASSFGSGLGGELF
TRBJ2-3 | TRBV27 | ASSLGPKDTQY
TRBJ2-4 | TRBV7-2 | ASSPRASGNIQY
TRBJ2-2 | TRBV28 | ASSPGHMNTGELF
TRBJ1-6 | TRBV27 | ASRAGQNNSPLH
TRBJ2-3 | TRBV10-3 | AISGGDTQY
TRBJ1-2 | TRBV23-1 | ASSQSGWRWAYGYT
TRBJ2-1 | TRBV10-3 | AIRRELYNEQF
TRBJ1-1 | TRBV4-1 | ASSQETGLTEAF
TRBJ1-5 | TRBV18 | ASSPDRGNQPQH
TRBJ2-4 | TRBV5-1 | ASSFGGAAKNIQY
TRBJ2-7 | TRBV5-1 | ASSLNSGREATYEQY
TRBJ2-1 | TRBV9 | ASSPLYNEQF
TRBJ2-7 | TRBV7-9 | ASSAGLDYEQY
TRBJ2-3 | TRBV2 | ASSDSVRLSTDTQY
TRBJ2-3 | TRBV4-2 | ASSQDPLAGNTDTQY
TRBJ2-1 | TRBV11-2 | ASSSLGAATYNEQF
TRBJ2-1 | TRBV9 | ASSVTTTSNNEQF
TRBJ1-3 | TRBV28 | ASIPSWGGTGNTIY
TRBJ2-3 | TRBV5-1 | ASSQGQDTDTQY
TRBJ2-1 | TRBV18 | ASSPWGPNEQF
TRBJ2-1 | TRBV11-3 | ASSAETSGYNEQF
TRBJ2-1 | TRBV6-1 | ASSGRLAESYNEQF
TRBJ1-1 | TRBV7-2 | ASSLPNQGGKAF
TRBJ2-3 | TRBV24-1 | ATSDPTSGRDSSTDTQY
TRBJ1-2 | TRBV6-5 | ASSYRAGVDYGYT